This T cell receptor (beta chain) was recovered during a study of graft-versus-host responses after intestinal transplantation. As for the study in general: The transplants performed in recipients were multivisceral, liver-intestinal, or isolated intestinal. Recipients were all induced with anti-thymocyte globulin, then given tacrolimus and steroids for around 3 years. Broader study findings: Researchers found peak circulating GvH clone levels linked to early post-transplant HvG declines.

Method: immunoSEQ multiplex PCR; TCRdb's copy keeps in-frame clones and lacks some. The table has some 7,700 clones, about 82% seen once. V was cut by 2 bases and J by 7 bases, with 9 bases left in between. Germline-derived CDR1 and CDR2 are LNHDA and SQIVND (reference sequence). The CDR3 contains 13 residues. Points on this clone: Its specificity is not known.

Intraepithelial and lamina propria lymphocytes were isolated from graft specimens. The TCR comes from a human patient who received an intestinal transplant, so some T cells may come from the graft donor. This material consisted of ileum tissue, taken roughly 130 days after transplant. The chain combines TRBV19 with TRBJ2-1; D is possibly TRBD2 (6 bases). The CDR3 here is CASSILAYNEQFF. In DNA, the CDR3 is TGTGCCAGTAGTATACTAGCGTATAATGAGCAGTTCTTC.